This T cell receptor beta chain was profiled in a study of identical twins. This clonotype occurred a few times. Template switching added a universal primer site, and cDNA bore unique molecular identifiers. TCRdb ran MiXCR on the 5' RACE reads and lists one entry per CDR3 protein. The sample consists of approximately 210,000 distinct CDR3 sequences, less than 9.5% of them appearing once. V lost 6 bases, J lost 1 base, and 9 bases stayed unmatched. This CDR3 comprises 15 residues. Germline V gene lookup returns CDR1 MNHNS and CDR2 SASEGT. Material: memory (CD45RO+) T cells sorted from blood. This clonotype was sampled from a woman aged 18-29 years in good health. The chain uses TRBV6-1 and TRBJ2-7; 7 positions match TRBD2. The CDR3 DNA reads as TGTGCCAGCAGCCGACCGCTAGCGGCATCCTACGAGCAGTACTTC. This gives the protein CASSRPLAASYEQYF.